This passage covers 9 T cell receptor beta chains from one sample sequenced in a study of blood T cell repertoires in COVID-19. Using immunoSEQ multiplex PCR, the repertoire was profiled, and TCRdb retains in-frame clones only, with some absent. The sample lists about 160,000 clones; around four fifths were seen once. Specimen: peripheral blood. These receptors came from a man in his sixties or seventies who had recovered from COVID-19.

The chain joins TRBV13 to TRBJ2-3, with 13 bases aligning to TRBD2. From germline, CDR1 is PRHDT and CDR2 FYEKMQ (reference sequence). The ends lost 5 bases at V and 3 bases at J; junction bases unmatched: 5. The CDR3 runs to 16 residues. This CDR3 reads CASSGLAGAGTDTQYF. The CDR3 DNA sequence: TGTGCCAGCAGCGGACTAGCGGGAGCTGGGACAGATACGCAGTATTTT.

The chain couples TRBV7-2 to TRBJ2-3; D is unresolved. The V gene's germline CDR1 is SGHTA and CDR2 FQGNSA. The length of the CDR3 is 14 residues. Trimming removed 5 bases at V and 7 bases at J, with 16 bases between. The CDR3 DNA sequence: TGTGCCAGCAGCCCTTATTCAGGTTCGAATACGCAGTATTTT. It translates to CASSPYSGSNTQYF.

V is TRBV5-6 and J is TRBJ1-2; 7 bases align to TRBD1. The length of the CDR3 is 15 residues. Germline CDR1 is SGHDT and CDR2 is YYEEEE. The V gene end was trimmed by 2 bases and the J gene end by 8 bases; junction bases not matched to a gene: 12. CDR3 sequence (DNA): TGTGCCAGCAGCTTTTGGGCAGGGGGTAGAAGGGGCTACACCTTC. Protein product: CASSFWAGGRRGYTF.

V is TRBV11-2 and J is TRBJ1-1; D is unclear. Germline V gene data show CDR1 as SGHAT and CDR2 as FQNNGV. The CDR3 has 18 amino acids. The V and J ends lost 1 base and 1 base respectively, with 19 bases between them. DNA of the CDR3: TGTGCCAGCAGCTTAGGATTGGGCCTCAAAGCCGGGAACACTGAAGCTTTCTTT. Protein sequence: CASSLGLGLKAGNTEAFF.

The rearrangement links TRBV7-2 to TRBJ2-5; 13 nucleotides line up with TRBD2. CDR3 length equals 19 residues. The germline V gene has CDR1 SGHTA and CDR2 FQGNSA. With V trimmed by 0 bases and J by 1 base, 8 bases remained unmatched. CDR3 bases: TGTGCCAGCAGCTTAGCTTTGGCACTAGCGGGAGGGTCCCAAGAGACCCAGTACTTC. Translating it yields CASSLALALAGGSQETQYF.

The genes are TRBV5-4 and TRBJ2-1, with D possibly TRBD1 on 6 matching bases. The CDR3 spans 12 residues. Germline values: CDR1 SGHNT, CDR2 YYREEE (reference sequence). V was pared by 10 bases and J by 4 bases, with 12 bases between. CDR3 DNA: TGTGCCCACGAGGGGGAATACAATGAGCAGTTCTTC. This gives the protein CAHEGEYNEQFF. Based on the CDR3 plus reference TRBV5-4 and TRBJ2-1, the full variable domain is ETGVTQSPTHLIKTRGQQVTLRCSSQSGHNTVSWYQQALGQGPQFIFQYYREEENGRGNFPPRFSGLQFPNYSSELNVNALELDDSALYLCAHEGEYNEQFFGPGTRLTVL.

CDR3: CASTHRTGQETQYF. For the CDR3, the DNA is TGTGCCAGCACCCATCGAACAGGTCAAGAGACCCAGTACTTC. V gene TRBV5-4 combines with J gene TRBJ2-5; weak D call: TRBD1 (5 bases). CDR3 size: 14 residues. V was pared by 6 bases and J by 2 bases, with 14 bases between. Per the germline V gene, CDR1 is SGHNT and CDR2 is YYREEE (reference sequence).

This clone was detected only a few times. The chain has TRBV10-3 and TRBJ2-1; D is perhaps TRBD2 (5 bases). The CDR3 contains 13 residues. The ends were cut back, 6 bases at V and 4 bases at J, with 10 bases in the middle. Germline CDR1 ENHRY, CDR2 SYGVKD. For the CDR3, the DNA is TGTGCCATCAGGCCGGGAATTTACAATGAGCAGTTCTTC. This encodes CAIRPGIYNEQFF.

The rearrangement links TRBV19 to TRBJ2-7; perhaps TRBD1 as D (6 bases). Deletions cut 3 bases from V and 7 bases from J, with 7 bases between. The CDR3 has 11 residues. Germline-derived CDR1 and CDR2 are LNHDA and SQIVND (reference sequence). CDR3 residues: CASSMRGEQYF. For the CDR3, the DNA is TGTGCCAGTAGTATGAGGGGGGAGCAGTACTTC.